Presented here are 14 T cell receptor beta chains from one specimen sequenced in a study of blood T cell repertoires in COVID-19. Here immunoSEQ multiplex PCR was the method, and the copy in TCRdb shows in-frame clones only, minus some. The repertoire includes 70,000 or so clones, more than 75% of them detected once, and under 1.5% sits in the top ten. The sequencing sample was made of peripheral blood. These TCRs come from a human donor in a cohort sampled during active COVID-19.

The chain couples TRBV28 to TRBJ1-6; the D is unclear. With 2 bases removed from V and 10 bases from J, the gap between germline ends came to 9 bases. The length of the CDR3 is 13 residues. Germline V gene sequence: CDR1 MDHEN, CDR2 SYDVKM. The CDR3 bases are TGTGCCAGCAGTTTACAGGAATCCTCACCCCTCCACTTT. Translation: CASSLQESSPLHF.

V gene TRBV5-6 combines with J gene TRBJ2-2; D gene ambiguous. CDR3 length: 14 amino acids. Germline V gives CDR1 SGHDT, CDR2 YYEEEE. The V and J ends lost 1 base and 8 bases respectively, with 12 bases between them. CDR3: CASSLNLVGGELFF. DNA of the CDR3: TGTGCCAGCAGCTTGAACCTAGTTGGTGGGGAGCTGTTTTTT.

The chain couples TRBV19 to TRBJ2-5, with 10 positions matching TRBD1. J lost 5 bases, V lost 3 bases, and 3 bases had no gene match. CDR1 and CDR2 (germline): LNHDA, SQIVND (reference sequence). The CDR3 has 14 amino acids. The CDR3 DNA sequence: TGTGCCAGTAGTATGACAGGGGGCTGGGAGACCCAGTACTTC. Translated, it gives CASSMTGGWETQYF.

The chain links TRBV9 to TRBJ2-5, with 9 bases identical to TRBD1. V gave up 0 bases and J gave up 5 bases; unmatched junction bases: 14. This CDR3 is built from 18 residues. The V gene's germline CDR1 is SGDLS and CDR2 YYNGEE. CDR3 protein: CASSVGAPGTGSRETQYF. The CDR3, as DNA: TGTGCCAGCAGCGTAGGCGCCCCCGGGACAGGGAGTAGGGAGACCCAGTACTTC. The full variable domain, rest sourced from reference TRBV9 and TRBJ2-5, is DSGVTQTPKHLITATGQRVTLRCSPRSGDLSVYWYQQSLDQGLQFLIQYYNGEERAKGNILERFSAQQFPDLHSELNLSSLELGDSALYFCASSVGAPGTGSRETQYFGPGTRLLVL.

CDR3 nucleotide sequence: TGTGCCAGCAGCTTGGACAGGGGGAGCTCCTATAATTCACCCCTCCACTTT. Its protein product is CASSLDRGSSYNSPLHF. The rearrangement uses TRBV11-2 and TRBJ1-6; TRBD1 matches 10 bases. The germline gives CDR1 SGHAT, CDR2 FQNNGV. With 3 bases clipped from V and 0 bases from J, the junction kept 2 bases outside the gene matches. This CDR3 has 17 residues. Filled out from reference TRBV11-2 and TRBJ1-6, the complete variable domain reads EAGVAQSPRYKIIEKRQSVAFWCNPISGHATLYWYQQILGQGPKLLIQFQNNGVVDDSQLPKDRFSAERLKGVDSTLKIQPAKLEDSAVYLCASSLDRGSSYNSPLHFGNGTRLTVT.

The genes are TRBV18 and TRBJ1-6; a weak D match, TRBD1 (6 bases). Trimming pared 1 base from V and 7 bases from J, leaving 11 bases between. Germline CDR1 KGHSH, CDR2 LQKENI. This CDR3 spans 15 amino acids. The CDR3 sequence is CASSPQGDGNSPLHF. DNA for the CDR3: TGTGCCAGCTCACCACAGGGGGATGGAAATTCACCCCTCCACTTT. Full variable domain (remainder filled in from reference TRBV18 and TRBJ1-6): NAGVMQNPRHLVRRRGQEARLRCSPMKGHSHVYWYRQLPEEGLKFMVYLQKENIIDESGMPKERFSAEFPKEGPSILRIQQVVRGDSAAYFCASSPQGDGNSPLHFGNGTRLTVT.

This chain connects TRBV5-1 to TRBJ1-2; 8 nucleotides line up with TRBD1. The CDR3 extends over 14 amino acids. CDR1 SGHRS and CDR2 YFSETQ come from the germline V gene. The V segment lost 4 bases and the J segment 6 bases; nucleotides outside the gene matches: 8. CDR3 region: CASSLPTGVDGYTF. The CDR3 DNA is TGCGCCAGCAGCCTCCCGACAGGGGTTGATGGCTACACCTTC.

This clone was observed a few times. The V call is TRBV5-5, the J call TRBJ2-1, with 7 bases identical to TRBD2. Unmatched junction bases numbered 10, after V lost 5 bases and J lost 5 bases. Germline V gives CDR1 SGHKS, CDR2 YYEKEE (reference sequence). The CDR3 is 15 amino acids. The CDR3 nucleotides are TGTGCCAGCAGTCCCCGGGACTACCGGAACAATGAGCAGTTCTTC. Its translation: CASSPRDYRNNEQFF.

The V and J genes are TRBV19 and TRBJ2-2; TRBD2 is a possible D gene (5 bases). The CDR3 length is 13 residues. The germline V gene encodes CDR1 LNHDA and CDR2 SQIVND (reference sequence). V dropped 2 bases and J dropped 7 bases, with 8 bases sitting between them. In nucleotides, the CDR3 is TGTGCCAGTAGTATATCGGGGATCGGGGAGCTGTTTTTT. This encodes CASSISGIGELFF.

This clone was detected a few times. This chain links TRBV19 with TRBJ1-4; D possibly corresponds to TRBD1 (6 bases). The CDR3 extends over 15 amino acids. Germline V CDR1 and CDR2: LNHDA, SQIVND (reference sequence). Deletions cut 6 bases from V and 0 bases from J, with 11 bases between. DNA of the CDR3: TGTGCCAGTAGCACGGGGACATCAACTAATGAAAAACTGTTTTTT. This codes for CASSTGTSTNEKLFF. The whole variable domain, remainder taken from reference TRBV19 and TRBJ1-4, is DGGITQSPKYLFRKEGQNVTLSCEQNLNHDAMYWYRQDPGQGLRLIYYSQIVNDFQKGDIAEGYSVSREKKESFPLTVTSAQKNPTAFYLCASSTGTSTNEKLFFGSGTQLSVL.

This rearrangement joins TRBV29-1 to TRBJ1-1; 8 bases agree with TRBD1. This CDR3 is built from 13 residues. Losses at the gene ends were 6 bases for V and 2 bases for J; bases not matched to a gene: 5. Germline loops: CDR1 SQVTM, CDR2 ANQGSEA. CDR3 DNA sequence: TGCAGCGTGGCCGGACAGGGCAACACTGAAGCTTTCTTT. This codes for CSVAGQGNTEAFF.

The rearrangement uses TRBV29-1 and TRBJ1-1; TRBD1 matches 11 bases. The V gene end was trimmed by 5 bases and the J gene end by 0 bases; junction bases not matched to a gene: 11. This CDR3 contains 17 residues. Germline CDR1 and CDR2: SQVTM and ANQGSEA. The CDR3 nucleotides are TGCAGCGTTCCCGGGACAGGGGGATCGTTGGTGAACACTGAAGCTTTCTTT. It is translated as CSVPGTGGSLVNTEAFF.

This clone has just a few counts. The chain links TRBV25-1 to TRBJ1-6, with TRBD1 identical over 11 bases. The CDR3 consists of 14 residues. V shed 4 bases and J 9 bases; nucleotides not matched to a gene: 2. Germline V gives CDR1 MGHDK, CDR2 SYGVNS. The CDR3 protein is CASSGTGGGSPLHF. CDR3 nucleotides: TGTGCCAGCAGTGGGACAGGGGGCGGTTCACCCCTCCACTTT.

This clone was picked up a small number of times. This chain uses TRBV2 with TRBJ2-5; no clear D. CDR1 and CDR2 (germline): SNHLY, FYNNEI. The V and J ends lost 3 bases and 0 bases respectively, with 8 bases between them. CDR3 length: 14 residues. CDR3 loop: CASSEETDQETQYF. DNA for the CDR3: TGTGCCAGCAGTGAGGAAACAGACCAAGAGACCCAGTACTTC.